This entry lists 6 T cell receptor beta chains sequenced from one sample in a study of neoadjuvant nivolumab and ipilimumab in lung cancer. Sequencing was performed with immunoSEQ multiplex PCR; in TCRdb, only in-frame clones are kept and a portion is missing. The table has about 6,800 clones, more than 70% seen once; the top ten hold 6.8%. The sample was tumor tissue, taken after neoadjuvant nivolumab, alone or with ipilimumab, at or shortly before surgery. The source is an adult with non-small cell lung cancer.

This sequence joins TRBV6-1 and TRBJ2-1, with 7 positions matching TRBD2. The V gene end was trimmed by 5 bases and the J gene end by 3 bases; junction bases not matched to a gene: 10. Germline CDR1 MNHNS, CDR2 SASEGT. The CDR3 consists of 16 residues. DNA for the CDR3: TGTGCCAGCAGTCAAGGGAGGGGTCTGTACTACAATGAGCAGTTCTTC. It codes for CASSQGRGLYYNEQFF.

The chain links TRBV20-1 to TRBJ1-2; D is undetermined. V dropped 6 bases and J dropped 7 bases, with 12 bases sitting between them. Germline-derived CDR1 and CDR2 are DFQATT and SNEGSKA (reference sequence). This CDR3 comprises 11 residues. The CDR3 DNA reads as TGCAGTGCCGAGCGGAGCCTTGGCTACACCTTC. This gives the protein CSAERSLGYTF.

This clone was seen a single time. This chain connects TRBV10-3 to TRBJ1-4; 7 positions match TRBD1. This CDR3 spans 14 amino acids. Germline-derived CDR1 and CDR2 are ENHRY and SYGVKD. V lost 4 bases and J lost 8; bases outside the gene matches: 7. CDR3 DNA sequence: TGTGCCATCAGTGGGGATGGGACAGTAGAAAAACTGTTTTTT. Its protein product is CAISGDGTVEKLFF.

V and J are TRBV18 and TRBJ2-7; D is perhaps TRBD1 (5 bases). Germline V gene lookup returns CDR1 KGHSH and CDR2 LQKENI. The CDR3 has 15 residues. Between the trimmed V and J ends, which lost 0 bases and 2 bases, there was a span of 11 bases. CDR3 protein: CASSPPVRDAYEQYF. CDR3 nucleotides: TGTGCCAGCTCACCACCTGTCAGGGATGCCTACGAGCAGTACTTC.

V is TRBV7-9 and J is TRBJ1-1; D not resolved. The CDR3 has 12 residues. Trimming removed 9 bases from V and 5 bases from J, with 13 bases in between. CDR1 is SEHNR, CDR2 FQNEAQ, per germline (reference sequence). In nucleotides, the CDR3 is TGTGCCAGTAATAGGATGGGTACTGAAGCTTTCTTT. Translation: CASNRMGTEAFF. The variable domain in full, with the rest retrieved from reference TRBV7-9 and TRBJ1-1, is DTGVSQNPRHKITKRGQNVTFRCDPISEHNRLYWYRQTLGQGPEFLTYFQNEAQLEKSRLLSDRFSAERPKGSFSTLEIQRTEQGDSAMYLCASNRMGTEAFFGQGTRLTVV.

The J gene is TRBJ2-3, the V gene TRBV4-2; possibly TRBD2 for D (6 bases). In germline, CDR1 is LGHNA, CDR2 YNFKEQ. The ends were cut back, 0 bases at V and 7 bases at J, with 14 bases in the middle. CDR3 length equals 15 residues. The CDR3 spells CASSQDETSGHTQYF. The CDR3, as DNA: TGTGCCAGCAGCCAAGATGAGACTAGTGGACATACGCAGTATTTT.